What follows are 27 T cell receptor beta chains derived from one specimen sequenced in a study of regulatory T cells in long-lasting Graves disease. Time point specified: newly diagnosed GD, antithyroid drugs for less than 3 months. Following extraction of RNA from PBMCs, that RNA was used to make the TCR library. Arm-PCR with iRepertoire HTBI primers amplified the CDR3 regions for these TCR beta libraries. Via MiXCR, TCRdb re-called the multiplex PCR reads, giving one row per CDR3 protein. The sample records about 610,000 distinct CDR3 sequences, approximately 16% being singletons. This same sample was also part of a study on T cells in Graves' hyperthyroidism and ophthalmopathy.

The source material was peripheral blood mononuclear cells (PBMCs), sampled at new diagnosis, from a patient treated with antithyroid drugs. Receptors originate from a man between 18 and 35 years old with Graves disease.

The chain employs TRBV5-5 and TRBJ2-2; possibly TRBD1 for D (6 bases). V shed 0 bases and J shed 8 bases, with 14 bases lying between them. The CDR3 covers 15 residues. Per the germline V gene, CDR1 is SGHKS and CDR2 is YYEKEE (reference sequence). In DNA form, the CDR3 reads TGTGCCAGCAGCTTGGGTATCAGGGGTTCAGGGGAGCTGTTTTTT. This codes for CASSLGIRGSGELFF. The full variable domain, rest sourced from reference TRBV5-5 and TRBJ2-2, is DAGVTQSPTHLIKTRGQQVTLRCSPISGHKSVSWYQQVLGQGPQFIFQYYEKEERGRGNFPDRFSARQFPNYSSELNVNALLLGDSALYLCASSLGIRGSGELFFGEGSRLTVL.

In regard to this clonotype: Possible read error: a much larger clone is one base away. V and J are TRBV28 and TRBJ1-1, with 7 nucleotides matching TRBD1. CDR3 length: 19 amino acids. After removal of 6 bases from V and 1 base from J, the junction contained 20 bases not matched to a gene. Germline CDR1 is MDHEN and CDR2 is SYDVKM. The CDR3 region is CASSRNHHHRGSGNTEAFF. The CDR3 coding sequence is TGTGCCAGCAGCCGCAATCACCACCACAGGGGTAGTGGGAACACTGAAGCTTTCTTT.

In its sample, this clonotype was seen a few times. This chain connects TRBV7-3 to TRBJ2-7; the D gene is possibly TRBD2 (6 bases). This CDR3 has 15 amino acids. V was pared by 1 base and J by 3 bases, with 13 bases between. Germline CDR1 reads SGHTA; CDR2 reads FQGTGA. The CDR3 nucleotides are TGTGCCAGCAGCTTAATCGCGGGACCCTACTACGAGCAGTACTTC. Protein product: CASSLIAGPYYEQYF.

In its sample, this clonotype was seen a few times. The rearrangement uses TRBV5-1 and TRBJ2-1; a weak D match, TRBD2 (5 bases). V dropped 0 bases and J dropped 9 bases, with 13 bases sitting between them. The CDR3 contains 14 residues. CDR1 SGHRS and CDR2 YFSETQ come from the germline V gene. The CDR3 sequence is CASSLVSSRGEQFF. The CDR3 DNA reads as TGCGCCAGCAGCTTGGTTTCTAGCCGGGGTGAGCAGTTCTTC.

This clonotype was seen more than once but under ten times. This chain connects TRBV30 to TRBJ2-7, with 14 positions matching TRBD2. Germline V gives CDR1 GTSNPN, CDR2 SVGIG (reference sequence). The CDR3 is 17 residues long. Losses at the gene ends were 1 base for V and 5 bases for J; bases not matched to a gene: 10. The CDR3 sequence is CAWSARFGLAGGHEQYF. Here the CDR3 DNA reads TGTGCCTGGAGTGCCCGATTCGGACTAGCGGGAGGCCACGAGCAGTACTTC.

This clonotype was picked up many times. V usage is TRBV20-1 and J usage is TRBJ1-1, with 8 bases lining up with TRBD1. The J segment lost 0 bases and the V segment lost 5 bases, leaving 11 bases of the junction unmatched. Germline CDR1 DFQATT, CDR2 SNEGSKA (reference sequence). The CDR3 has 16 residues. The CDR3 protein is CSAGYRDRQMNTEAFF. The CDR3 nucleotides are TGCAGTGCTGGTTACAGGGACAGGCAGATGAACACTGAAGCTTTCTTT.

This clonotype was seen only a few times. The chain carries TRBV29-1 and TRBJ2-3, with 8 bases matching TRBD2. After removal of 6 bases from V and 2 bases from J, the junction contained 16 bases not matched to a gene. From germline, CDR1 is SQVTM and CDR2 ANQGSEA. The CDR3 is 17 residues long. CDR3: CSVHPPLAEGYTDTQYF. Here the CDR3 DNA reads TGCAGCGTGCATCCCCCACTAGCGGAGGGATACACAGATACGCAGTATTTT.

This chain joins TRBV7-3 and TRBJ1-1; D is possibly TRBD1 (5 bases). There are 12 residues in the CDR3. The germline CDR1 and CDR2 sequences are SGHTA and FQGTGA. Trimming pared 5 bases from V and 12 bases from J, leaving 16 bases between. The CDR3 loop is CASSLTGGKTFF. CDR3 coding DNA: TGTGCCAGCAGCCTCACCGGGGGTAAAACTTTCTTT.

Ten or more counts support this clonotype. The chain recombines TRBV27 with TRBJ2-7; 9 nucleotides match TRBD1. Germline V CDR1 and CDR2: MNHEY, SMNVEV (reference sequence). V dropped 2 bases and J dropped 3; count of bases not matched to a gene: 2. This CDR3 is built from 14 residues. The DNA of the CDR3 is TGTGCCAGCAGTTTAAAGGACAGGGGCTACGAGCAGTACTTC. Protein: CASSLKDRGYEQYF.

The chain carries TRBV7-9 and TRBJ1-1; 8 positions agree with TRBD1. CDR3 length equals 15 residues. Per the germline V gene, CDR1 is SEHNR and CDR2 is FQNEAQ (reference sequence). V lost 2 bases to trimming and J lost 1 base; unmatched junction nucleotides: 3. The CDR3 loop is CASSLQQGGNTEAFF. Written as DNA, the CDR3 is TGTGCCAGCAGCTTACAACAGGGGGGGAACACTGAAGCTTTCTTT.

Ten or more counts support this clonotype. V is TRBV24-1 and J is TRBJ1-1; D ambiguous. V lost 0 bases, J lost 2 bases, and 12 bases lay in between. CDR3 length: 16 amino acids. Per the germline V gene, CDR1 is KGHDR and CDR2 is SFDVKD. The CDR3 DNA sequence: TGTGCCACCAGTGATTTGCGTTTTGAGGCAAACACTGAAGCTTTCTTT. Encoded protein: CATSDLRFEANTEAFF.

A remark on this clonotype: One base away lies a much larger clone, so this may be a sequencing read error. The chain has TRBV28 and TRBJ2-2; D unclear. This CDR3 has 14 amino acids. Between the trimmed V and J ends, which lost 3 bases and 6 bases, there was a span of 11 bases. The V gene's germline CDR1 is MDHEN and CDR2 SYDVKM. The CDR3, as DNA: TGTGCCAGCAGTTTGCAATACTACGCCGGGGAGCTGTTTTTT. It codes for CASSLQYYAGELFF.

The chain carries TRBV20-1 and TRBJ1-2; D not resolved. This CDR3 is 16 amino acids long. Per germline, CDR1 DFQATT and CDR2 SNEGSKA (reference sequence). V was shortened by 6 bases and J by 7 bases, with 27 bases between the two germline ends. The CDR3 loop reads CSALSFGGNAIRGYTF. The CDR3 DNA reads TGCAGTGCGCTAAGTTTCGGAGGGAATGCTATCCGTGGCTACACCTTC.

This clonotype was recorded many times. The chain has TRBV9 and TRBJ2-4; tentatively, D is TRBD1 (5 bases). The ends were cut back, 0 bases at V and 11 bases at J, with 12 bases in the middle. CDR1 SGDLS and CDR2 YYNGEE come from the germline V gene. The CDR3 covers 13 residues. CDR3 region: CASSVAQEGVQYF. The DNA of the CDR3 is TGTGCCAGCAGCGTAGCACAGGAAGGCGTTCAGTACTTC.

The rearrangement joins TRBV7-9 to TRBJ1-1; D is perhaps TRBD1 (6 bases). Germline CDR1 is SEHNR and CDR2 is FQNEAQ (reference sequence). V was trimmed by 2 bases and J by 4 bases, leaving 14 bases between them. The CDR3 runs 15 residues. The CDR3 here is CASSLFREGGTEAFF. CDR3 DNA: TGTGCCAGCAGCTTATTCCGGGAGGGGGGCACTGAAGCTTTCTTT.

The rearrangement links TRBV6-1 to TRBJ2-1, with D tentatively TRBD2 (5 bases). V was shortened by 8 bases and J by 0 bases, with 8 bases between the two germline ends. The CDR3 contains 13 residues. The germline CDR1 and CDR2 sequences are MNHNS and SASEGT. CDR3 DNA: TGTGCCAGCGGGAGTCCCTCCTACAATGAGCAGTTCTTC. Protein: CASGSPSYNEQFF.

This clonotype was found many times. The V gene is TRBV28, the J gene TRBJ2-7, with 8 bases lining up with TRBD2. Trimming took 6 bases from V and 0 from J; bases not matched to a gene: 7. Per the germline V gene, CDR1 is MDHEN and CDR2 is SYDVKM. The CDR3 is 15 residues long. CDR3 sequence: CASRPTSGNSYEQYF. CDR3 sequence (DNA): TGTGCCAGCAGGCCAACTAGCGGTAACTCCTACGAGCAGTACTTC.

Comments on this clonotype: At one end, the junction sequence differs from germline, possibly due to a read error. The rearrangement joins TRBV24-1 to TRBJ1-1, with TRBD1 matching over 8 bases. CDR1 KGHDR and CDR2 SFDVKD come from the germline V gene. This CDR3 has 14 amino acids. As DNA, the CDR3 is TGTGCCACCAGTCCGACAGGGGTGAACACTGAAGCTTCCTTT. Translated: CATSPTGVNTEASF.

This clonotype was detected a few times. The rearrangement links TRBV10-3 to TRBJ2-5, with D maybe TRBD2 (5 bases). V was pared by 11 bases and J by 2 bases, with 12 bases between. The CDR3 extends over 12 amino acids. The germline CDR1 and CDR2 sequences are ENHRY and SYGVKD. CDR3 loop: CAHSRDQETQYF. In DNA form, the CDR3 reads TGTGCCCACAGCCGGGATCAAGAGACCCAGTACTTC.

DNA for the CDR3: TGTGCCAGCAGCGTAGCATCTAGCGGGAGTTCCTACGAGCAGTACTTC. Its translation: CASSVASSGSSYEQYF. This chain connects TRBV9 to TRBJ2-7; TRBD2 aligns across 10 bases. This CDR3 is 16 amino acids long. Germline V gene lookup returns CDR1 SGDLS and CDR2 YYNGEE. J lost 1 base, V lost 0 bases, and 4 bases had no gene match.

At least ten counts were recorded for this clonotype. This sequence joins TRBV3-1 and TRBJ2-5, with TRBD1 matching 8 bases. The junction had 7 bases not matched to a gene; V was cut back by 3 bases and J by 1 base. The CDR3 is made up of 16 amino acids. Germline-derived CDR1 and CDR2 are LGHDT and YNNKEL (reference sequence). The CDR3, as DNA: TGTGCCAGCAGCCATCTTCCCGGACAGGGCCAAGAGACCCAGTACTTC. Amino acid sequence: CASSHLPGQGQETQYF.

This clonotype has only a few counts. The rearrangement uses TRBV28 and TRBJ1-1; 8 nucleotides match TRBD1. The J segment lost 1 base and the V segment lost 4 bases, leaving 8 bases of the junction unmatched. Germline lookup yields CDR1 MDHEN and CDR2 SYDVKM. There are 16 residues in the CDR3. The DNA of the CDR3 is TGTGCCAGCAGTTACCCCCAGGGGGCAAGGAACACTGAAGCTTTCTTT. Encoded protein: CASSYPQGARNTEAFF.

This clonotype was counted a few times. The CDR3 is CSVTGGSGEAFF. CDR3 DNA: TGCAGCGTAACAGGGGGGAGCGGTGAAGCTTTCTTT. The gene calls are TRBV29-1 and TRBJ1-1, with 8 bases identical to TRBD1. The V gene end was trimmed by 6 bases and the J gene end by 7 bases; junction bases not matched to a gene: 7. Germline V CDR1 and CDR2: SQVTM, ANQGSEA. This CDR3 has 12 amino acids.

This clonotype was counted at least ten times. The chain combines TRBV30 with TRBJ1-1; possible D gene TRBD1, 5 bases. The V end lost 0 bases, the J end lost 1 base, and 12 bases lay between the germline ends. The CDR3 runs to 15 residues. Germline assignment: CDR1 GTSNPN and CDR2 SVGIG (reference sequence). CDR3 sequence reads: CAWSVKGLKNTEAFF. Here the CDR3 DNA reads TGTGCCTGGAGTGTAAAGGGGCTCAAGAACACTGAAGCTTTCTTT.

Of note for this clonotype: Since a much larger clone is just one base distant, this may be a read error. V is TRBV6-1 and J is TRBJ2-7; D is perhaps TRBD1 (5 bases). The CDR3 covers 14 residues. Germline V gene lookup returns CDR1 MNHNS and CDR2 SASEGT. The chain's CDR3 is CASNQKTDSYGQYF. The CDR3 DNA is TGTGCCAGCAACCAAAAGACAGATTCCTACGGGCAGTACTTC.

In DNA, the CDR3 is TGTGCCAGCAGCGCAACATTCACGGACACTGAAGCTTTCTTT. This sequence encodes CASSATFTDTEAFF. The chain recombines TRBV9 with TRBJ1-1; D remains ambiguous. The CDR3 spans 14 residues. Trimming cost V 3 bases and J 3 bases, with 12 bases left between them. CDR1 and CDR2 (germline): SGDLS, YYNGEE.

This clonotype has just a few counts. This chain joins TRBV5-4 and TRBJ2-2, with D maybe TRBD2 (6 bases). From germline, CDR1 is SGHNT and CDR2 YYREEE (reference sequence). This CDR3 spans 15 amino acids. Between the trimmed V and J ends, which lost 1 base and 1 base, there was a span of 8 bases. In nucleotides, the CDR3 is TGTGCCAGCAGCTTGCCTAGCGAGAACACCGGGGAGCTGTTTTTT. This encodes CASSLPSENTGELFF.